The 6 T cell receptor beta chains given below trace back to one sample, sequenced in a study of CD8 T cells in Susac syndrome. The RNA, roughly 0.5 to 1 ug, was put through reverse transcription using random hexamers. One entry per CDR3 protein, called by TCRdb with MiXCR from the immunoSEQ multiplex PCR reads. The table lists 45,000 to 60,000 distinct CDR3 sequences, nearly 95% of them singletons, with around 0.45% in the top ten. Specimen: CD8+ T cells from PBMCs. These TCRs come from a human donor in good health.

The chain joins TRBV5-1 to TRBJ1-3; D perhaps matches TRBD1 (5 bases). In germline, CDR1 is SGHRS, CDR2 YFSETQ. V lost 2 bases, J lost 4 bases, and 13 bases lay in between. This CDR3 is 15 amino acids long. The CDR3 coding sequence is TGCGCCAGCAGCTTTCAACAGGACCCCGGAAACACCATATATTTT. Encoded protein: CASSFQQDPGNTIYF.

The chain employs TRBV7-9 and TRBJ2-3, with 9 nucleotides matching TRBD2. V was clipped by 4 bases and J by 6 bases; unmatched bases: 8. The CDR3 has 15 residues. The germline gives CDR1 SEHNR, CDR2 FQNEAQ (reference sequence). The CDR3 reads CASSSLAGAEDTQYF. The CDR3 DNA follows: TGTGCCAGCAGCTCTTTAGCGGGAGCGGAGGATACGCAGTATTTT.

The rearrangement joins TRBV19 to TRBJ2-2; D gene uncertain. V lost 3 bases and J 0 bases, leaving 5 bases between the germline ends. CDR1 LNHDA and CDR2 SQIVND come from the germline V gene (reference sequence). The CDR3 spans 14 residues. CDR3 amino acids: CASSILANTGELFF. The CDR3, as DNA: TGTGCCAGTAGTATCCTAGCGAACACCGGGGAGCTGTTTTTT.

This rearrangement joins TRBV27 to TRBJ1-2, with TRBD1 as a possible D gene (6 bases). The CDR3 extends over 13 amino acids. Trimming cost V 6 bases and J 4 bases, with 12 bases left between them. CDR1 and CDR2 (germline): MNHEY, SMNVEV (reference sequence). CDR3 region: CASRPGGGYGYTF. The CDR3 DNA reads TGTGCCAGCAGGCCCGGGGGCGGCTATGGCTACACCTTC.

In DNA, the CDR3 is TGCGCCAGCAGCCCGGGGATGAGTACTGGAAACACCATATATTTT. Its protein is CASSPGMSTGNTIYF. The chain uses TRBV5-1 and TRBJ1-3; D gene ambiguous. The germline V gene has CDR1 SGHRS and CDR2 YFSETQ. CDR3 length: 15 residues. V dropped 4 bases and J dropped 2 bases, with 13 bases sitting between them.

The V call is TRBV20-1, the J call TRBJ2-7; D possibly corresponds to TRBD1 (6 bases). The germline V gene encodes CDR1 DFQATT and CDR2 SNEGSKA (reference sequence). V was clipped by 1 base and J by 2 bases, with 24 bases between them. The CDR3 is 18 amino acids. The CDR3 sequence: CSARVGNREEVSTYEQYF. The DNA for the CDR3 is TGCAGTGCTAGAGTGGGAAACAGGGAAGAGGTCTCCACCTACGAGCAGTACTTC.